This TCR beta chain is from a study of T cell changes during pregnancy in multiple sclerosis. The junction had 9 bases not matched to a gene; V was cut back by 2 bases and J by 4 bases. Germline lookup yields CDR1 SGHKS and CDR2 YYEKEE (reference sequence). The CDR3 contains 16 residues. The data were produced by immunoSEQ multiplex PCR, yet TCRdb's version contains in-frame clones alone and is incomplete. The sample includes tens of thousands of clones, about 94% of them seen just once. The sample was CD4+ T cells from peripheral blood mononuclear cells, taken after pregnancy. The chain is built from TRBV5-5 and TRBJ1-2; 9 nucleotides align to TRBD1. This TCR was recovered from a female donor with multiple sclerosis, enrolled in a pregnancy study. The CDR3 nucleotides read TGTGCCAGCAGCTTTTCAACAGGGGGCGGTAGCTATGGCTACACCTTC. As protein: CASSFSTGGGSYGYTF.